Listed below are T cell receptor beta chains from one sample, sequenced in a study of blood T cell repertoires in COVID-19. Produced via immunoSEQ multiplex PCR; TCRdb's table is partial and in-frame only. The sample carries about 200,000 clones, 65% to 85% recorded once. Sequenced material: PBMCs or T cells enriched from blood (not recorded which). These receptors all come from a woman between 40 and 50 years old with acute COVID-19. Both conserved end residues are part of each CDR3.

TRBV28,TRBJ1-2,CASRVQGTGYTF
TRBV11-3,TRBJ2-7,CASSPGDANSYEQYF
TRBV7-6,TRBJ2-7,CASSPPDMYEQYF
TRBV7-2,TRBJ2-1,CASRYWAIRNEQFF
TRBV12-3/TRBV12-4,TRBJ2-7,CASRSGGAYEQYF
TRBV19,TRBJ1-5,CASSTDGDRGGNQPQHF
TRBV19,TRBJ1-1,CASSIGGAPLSTEAFF
TRBV12-5,TRBJ2-5,CASGFADSGRETQYF
TRBV7-2,TRBJ2-3,CASSREDTQYF
TRBV7-8,TRBJ2-7,CASSLATGSSYEQYF
TRBV4-2,TRBJ1-4,CASSQDRAEKLFF
TRBV9,TRBJ2-3,CASSLRPGVDTQYF
TRBV20-1,TRBJ2-1,CSASGYNEQFF
TRBV9,TRBJ1-1,CASSVGQPRDTEAFF
TRBV11-2,TRBJ2-7,CASSMGQKDEQYF
TRBV12-3/TRBV12-4,TRBJ1-2,CASSPRQGDGYTF
TRBV29-1,TRBJ1-2,CTTGGPNGYTF
TRBV7-8,TRBJ1-1,CASSLQGISEAFF
TRBV30,TRBJ1-1,CAWSIMNTEAFF
TRBV11-3,TRBJ1-3,CASSLGRGWYTIYF
TRBV6-1,TRBJ1-5,CASSEGGGDQPQHF
TRBV7-2,TRBJ1-3,CASSLEAGFGNTIYF
TRBV4-2,TRBJ2-5,CASSLKWQGEETQYF
TRBV3-1/TRBV3-2,TRBJ2-7,CASSRLDAGGEQYF
TRBV6-6,TRBJ1-3,CASKLTGILSGNTIYF
TRBV19,TRBJ1-5,CASSSGQEGNQPQHF
TRBV14,TRBJ2-5,CASSQGLAPETQYF
TRBV5-4,TRBJ1-1,CASISDRTAFF
TRBV4-3,TRBJ1-2,CASSHTDRGIYGYTF
TRBV6-5,TRBJ1-2,CASSRTLEYGYTF
TRBV9,TRBJ2-1,CASSQTSGRNEQFF
TRBV7-8,TRBJ2-5,CASSLEAGGLRETQYF